The 30 T cell receptor beta chains below were found in one sample sequenced in a study of blood T cell repertoires in COVID-19. Some clones are missing from TCRdb's copy, which holds only in-frame ones; the method was immunoSEQ multiplex PCR. The sample yields 95,000 to 110,000 clones, roughly nine tenths seen once. The material sequenced was peripheral blood. These receptors all come from a man between 50 and 59 years old in a cohort sampled during active COVID-19.

The chain recombines TRBV6-5 with TRBJ2-1; TRBD1 matches 7 bases. Trimming removed 6 bases from V and 9 bases from J; junction bases left unmatched: 5. Germline lookup yields CDR1 MNHEY and CDR2 SVGAGI. The CDR3 is 12 amino acids. The CDR3 is CASSRTGLEQFF. CDR3 coding DNA: TGTGCCAGCAGCAGGACAGGTCTTGAGCAGTTCTTC.

The J gene is TRBJ1-1, the V gene TRBV6-5; TRBD1 matches 7 bases. The CDR3 runs 15 residues. The trim removed 5 bases at V and 4 bases at J, leaving 10 bases unmatched. CDR1 and CDR2 from the germline V gene are MNHEY and SVGAGI. The CDR3 loop reads CASSPPGRQGTEAFF. The CDR3 DNA is TGTGCCAGCAGTCCGCCCGGGCGACAGGGCACTGAAGCTTTCTTT.

This clone was observed once. The genes are TRBV6-5 and TRBJ2-7; D not certain. The germline V gene encodes CDR1 MNHEY and CDR2 SVGAGI. Trimming removed 5 bases at V and 2 bases at J, with 10 bases between. The CDR3 contains 13 residues. The DNA for the CDR3 is TGTGCCAGCAGTAGCGTGTTCCCCTACGAGCAGTACGTC. Its translation is CASSSVFPYEQYV.

This sequence joins TRBV11-3 and TRBJ2-3, with D possibly matching TRBD1 (6 bases). Germline V gene lookup returns CDR1 SGHNT and CDR2 YENEEA. The length of the CDR3 is 15 residues. The ends were cut back, 5 bases at V and 1 base at J, with 13 bases in the middle. The CDR3 DNA is TGTGCCAGCAGCCCCGGGACAAGAGGCACAGATACGCAGTATTTT. Its translation is CASSPGTRGTDTQYF.

This clone has just one count. V usage is TRBV11-1 and J usage is TRBJ2-1; 8 bases map to TRBD2. From germline, CDR1 is SGHAT and CDR2 FQDESV (reference sequence). The CDR3 is 15 amino acids. V lost 2 bases to trimming and J lost 7 bases; unmatched junction nucleotides: 7. The CDR3 sequence is CASSLIAGNGNEQFF. CDR3 coding DNA: TGTGCCAGCAGCTTAATAGCGGGGAACGGGAATGAGCAGTTCTTC.

The J gene is TRBJ1-5, the V gene TRBV5-4, with 7 positions matching TRBD1. The germline V gene has CDR1 SGHNT and CDR2 YYREEE (reference sequence). V lost 1 base to trimming and J lost 5 bases; unmatched junction nucleotides: 3. CDR3 size: 14 residues. Here the CDR3 DNA reads TGTGCCAGCAGCTTGTGGACAGGTTATCAGCCCCAGCATTTT. Protein: CASSLWTGYQPQHF.

This sequence joins TRBV4-2 and TRBJ2-7, with 10 bases identical to TRBD2. The CDR3 loop spans 16 amino acids. Unmatched junction bases numbered 7, after V lost 1 base and J lost 4 bases. Germline assignment: CDR1 LGHNA and CDR2 YNFKEQ. Here the CDR3 DNA reads TGTGCCAGCAGCCAAGTGCAACTAGCGGGGTTGTACGAGCAGTACGTC. Translation: CASSQVQLAGLYEQYV.

The chain has TRBV3-1 (or the pseudogene TRBV3-2) and TRBJ2-1, with 8 bases lining up with TRBD1. Germline assignment: CDR1 LGHDT and CDR2 YNNKEL (reference sequence). Trimming removed 0 bases from V and 1 base from J; junction bases left unmatched: 2. The CDR3 covers 16 residues. CDR3 sequence: CASSQDGQGSYNEQFF. The DNA of the CDR3 is TGTGCCAGCAGCCAAGACGGACAGGGTTCCTACAATGAGCAGTTCTTC.

The chain uses TRBV7-9 and TRBJ2-1, with D perhaps matching TRBD2 (6 bases). The germline CDR1 and CDR2 sequences are SEHNR and FQNEAQ (reference sequence). V lost 1 base and J lost 15, with 16 bases in between. The CDR3 extends over 13 amino acids. Here the CDR3 reads CASSLGSDGGRFF. CDR3 sequence (DNA): TGTGCCAGCAGCTTAGGATCTGACGGGGGTAGGTTCTTC.

The rearrangement links TRBV21-1 to TRBJ1-5; the table's D call, TRBD1, was not checked against the DNA. TRBV21-1 is described as a pseudogene. The CDR3 consists of 16 residues. CDR3 region: CASSTPQGNSNQPQHF. DNA of the CDR3: TGTGCCAGCAGCACTCCACAGGGAAATAGCAATCAGCCCCAGCATTTT.

The chain joins TRBV5-1 to TRBJ1-2; the D gene is possibly TRBD1 (5 bases). Between the trimmed V and J ends, which lost 1 base and 6 bases, there was a span of 25 bases. Germline lookup yields CDR1 SGHRS and CDR2 YFSETQ. The CDR3 contains 18 residues. The CDR3 reads CASSLLAGAVGRVDGYTF. The CDR3 DNA is TGCGCCAGCAGCTTGTTGGCCGGCGCGGTCGGCAGGGTGGATGGCTACACCTTC.

The genes are TRBV7-2 and TRBJ2-2; perhaps TRBD2 as D (6 bases). The CDR3 loop spans 16 amino acids. Germline V gene data show CDR1 as SGHTA and CDR2 as FQGNSA. V lost 5 bases and J lost 0, with 13 bases in between. The CDR3 DNA is TGTGCCAGCAGCCCTATGGGGGGATCGAACACCGGGGAGCTGTTTTTT. Its protein is CASSPMGGSNTGELFF.

The V gene is TRBV29-1, the J gene TRBJ1-4; D remains unclear. This CDR3 has 13 residues. Germline V gives CDR1 SQVTM, CDR2 ANQGSEA. V lost 6 bases and J lost 3, with 11 bases in between. The CDR3, as DNA: TGCAGCGTGGGCGGACGGGCTAATGAAAAACTGTTTTTT. Protein product: CSVGGRANEKLFF.

V is TRBV28 and J is TRBJ1-6, with D perhaps TRBD1 (5 bases). V lost 7 bases, J lost 10 bases, and 14 bases lay in between. There are 13 residues in the CDR3. Germline CDR1 reads MDHEN; CDR2 reads SYDVKM. The CDR3 loop is CASKRGLRSPLHF. CDR3 in DNA: TGTGCCAGCAAAAGGGGATTAAGGTCACCCCTCCACTTT.

Here the CDR3 DNA reads TGTGCCAGCCTCGGTCGGGAGGGGGCCAAAAACATTCAGTACTTC. Translation gives CASLGREGAKNIQYF. The chain is built from TRBV2 and TRBJ2-4, with 8 bases matching TRBD2. With 8 bases clipped from V and 1 base from J, the junction kept 7 bases outside the gene matches. Germline CDR1 and CDR2: SNHLY and FYNNEI. This CDR3 has 15 residues.

V is TRBV7-8 and J is TRBJ1-5; 7 nucleotides agree with TRBD1. Germline V gene lookup returns CDR1 SGHVS and CDR2 FQNEAQ. The CDR3 has 15 amino acids. V dropped 5 bases and J dropped 4; count of bases not matched to a gene: 8. The CDR3 DNA is TGTGCCAGCAGCAGGGCGGGACAGATAAATCAGCCCCAGCATTTT. Protein sequence: CASSRAGQINQPQHF.

This clone was seen only once. V is TRBV24-1 and J is TRBJ2-2; a possible D gene is TRBD1 (7 bases). V was cut by 3 bases and J by 0 bases, with 25 bases left in between. The V gene's germline CDR1 is KGHDR and CDR2 SFDVKD. CDR3 size: 21 residues. CDR3 residues: CATSDPPGRGVSDPNTGELFF. The CDR3 DNA sequence: TGTGCCACCAGTGATCCGCCCGGCAGGGGGGTTTCGGACCCGAACACCGGGGAGCTGTTTTTT.

The J gene is TRBJ1-4, the V gene TRBV7-8, with D perhaps matching TRBD1 (5 bases). Trimming removed 5 bases from V and 3 bases from J, with 13 bases in between. The CDR3 runs 15 residues. Germline CDR1 reads SGHVS; CDR2 reads FQNEAQ. The CDR3 DNA follows: TGTGCCAGCAGCGCACGGACACCCGCTAATGAAAAACTGTTTTTT. Translating gives CASSARTPANEKLFF.

This clone was seen a single time. The identical CDR3 is also encoded by other nucleotide sequences in the sample. The chain is built from TRBV6-2 or TRBV6-3 and TRBJ1-2, with D tentatively TRBD1 (5 bases). CDR1 MNHEY and CDR2 SVGEGT come from the germline V gene. The CDR3 is made up of 14 amino acids. V shed 0 bases and J shed 8 bases, with 13 bases lying between them. CDR3 residues: CASSYSTGGVGYTF. DNA for the CDR3: TGTGCCAGCAGTTACTCGACGGGGGGAGTGGGCTACACCTTC.

This sequence joins TRBV4-2 and TRBJ2-2; 11 bases map to TRBD1. Trimming cost V 11 bases and J 0 bases; bases outside gene matches: 2. This CDR3 contains 14 residues. Germline V lookup: CDR1 LGHNA, CDR2 YNFKEQ. The CDR3 is CAGGQGANTGELFF. CDR3 in DNA: TGTGCCGGGGGACAGGGGGCGAACACCGGGGAGCTGTTTTTT.

The chain uses TRBV15 and TRBJ1-6, with D possibly TRBD1 on 6 matching bases. Trimming removed 4 bases at V and 6 bases at J, with 10 bases between. The CDR3 is 14 amino acids. CDR1 LNHNV and CDR2 YYDKDF come from the germline V gene (reference sequence). CDR3 region: CATSNGQPNSPLHF. The CDR3 DNA sequence: TGTGCCACCAGCAACGGACAGCCTAATTCACCCCTCCACTTT.

V usage is TRBV20-1 and J usage is TRBJ2-5; D gene uncertain. This CDR3 spans 10 amino acids. The germline CDR1 and CDR2 sequences are DFQATT and SNEGSKA (reference sequence). Trimming took 3 bases from V and 5 from J, leaving 4 bases between them. The CDR3 loop is CSASQETQYF. CDR3 DNA sequence: TGCAGTGCTAGCCAGGAGACCCAGTACTTC.

The chain employs TRBV5-6 and TRBJ2-1; 11 positions agree with TRBD2. The germline CDR1 and CDR2 sequences are SGHDT and YYEEEE. V lost 3 bases, J lost 7 bases, and 12 bases stayed unmatched. This CDR3 spans 17 amino acids. The chain's CDR3 is CASSSRMLAGGFNEQFF. DNA of the CDR3: TGTGCCAGCAGCTCGCGGATGCTAGCGGGGGGTTTTAATGAGCAGTTCTTC.

V is TRBV11-3 and J is TRBJ1-1; unclear D gene. Germline V gene data show CDR1 as SGHNT and CDR2 as YENEEA. The CDR3 runs to 14 residues. Trimming took off 0 bases at V and 4 bases at J, with 9 bases between the two ends. DNA of the CDR3: TGTGCCAGCAGCTTAGAGGCAGGAATCACTGAAGCTTTCTTT. Its translation: CASSLEAGITEAFF.

This clone was seen only a few times. The chain links TRBV10-1 to TRBJ1-2; a weak D match, TRBD1 (6 bases). The CDR3 contains 13 residues. Per the germline V gene, CDR1 is WNHNN and CDR2 is SYGVQD (reference sequence). Deletions cut 6 bases from V and 4 bases from J, with 12 bases between. The CDR3 reads CASSGTIRYGYTF. The CDR3 DNA follows: TGCGCCAGCAGCGGGACAATTCGCTATGGCTACACCTTC.

V gene TRBV11-2 combines with J gene TRBJ1-1; D unclear. The germline V gene has CDR1 SGHAT and CDR2 FQNNGV. V lost 5 bases and J 10 bases, leaving 11 bases between the germline ends. This CDR3 has 11 amino acids. CDR3 bases: TGTGCCAGCAGCCTACCTAGCGCAGCTTTCTTT. This gives the protein CASSLPSAAFF. The full variable domain, completed using reference TRBV11-2 and TRBJ1-1, is EAGVAQSPRYKIIEKRQSVAFWCNPISGHATLYWYQQILGQGPKLLIQFQNNGVVDDSQLPKDRFSAERLKGVDSTLKIQPAKLEDSAVYLCASSLPSAAFFGQGTRLTVV.

The CDR3 protein is CASSYRGNSYTF. For the CDR3, the DNA is TGTGCCAGCAGCTACAGGGGTAATAGCTACACCTTC. The chain is built from TRBV6-5 and TRBJ1-2, with 7 bases lining up with TRBD1. Germline CDR1 MNHEY, CDR2 SVGAGI. This CDR3 has 12 amino acids. V was clipped by 6 bases and J by 9 bases; unmatched bases: 7.

This clone was observed once. CDR3 sequence: CASSPTEVQHSGNTIYF. DNA of the CDR3: TGCGCCAGCAGCCCCACGGAGGTTCAGCACTCTGGAAACACCATATATTTT. The J gene is TRBJ1-3, the V gene TRBV4-1; no clear D gene. Deletions cut 4 bases from V and 0 bases from J, with 16 bases between. The CDR3 spans 17 residues. Per germline, CDR1 MGHRA and CDR2 YSYEKL.

The V gene is TRBV3-1 (or the pseudogene TRBV3-2), the J gene TRBJ2-2, with D possibly TRBD1 on 7 matching bases. The CDR3 has 18 amino acids. V shed 3 bases and J shed 8 bases, with 25 bases lying between them. Germline assignment: CDR1 LGHDT and CDR2 YNNKEL (reference sequence). CDR3 residues: CASSQGRQGGCRGGELFF. The CDR3 DNA is TGTGCCAGCAGCCAGGGGCGGCAGGGGGGCTGTCGTGGTGGGGAGCTGTTTTTT.

The V and J genes are TRBV21-1 and TRBJ1-5; the DNA was not used to check the table's D call, TRBD1. TRBV21-1 is marked as a pseudogene. The CDR3 covers 14 residues. In nucleotides, the CDR3 is TGTGCCAGCGGGACAGGGTCTAGCAATCAGCCCCAGCATTTT. As protein: CASGTGSSNQPQHF.